This TCR beta chain was sequenced in a study of blood T cells in healthy people across ages. Points from the study as a whole: There were more naive CD4+ cells and higher diversity in long-lived donors than in aged donors. Investigators treated diversity estimates from one million T cells as underestimates.

In regard to this clonotype: What it binds is unknown.

With a J-beta primer mix and a sample-barcoded 5' primer, a second PCR ran about 7 to 12 cycles. A 12-random-nucleotide template-switch adaptor tagged each cDNA molecule. Via MiXCR, TCRdb re-called the 5' RACE reads, giving one row per CDR3 protein. Of fewer than 2,000,000 distinct CDR3 sequences listed, roughly 32% are singletons. The V gene's germline CDR1 is SGHRS and CDR2 YFSETQ. The CDR3 totals 12 residues. Between the trimmed V and J ends, which lost 6 bases and 4 bases, there was a span of 10 bases. This rearrangement joins TRBV5-1 to TRBJ1-2; perhaps TRBD1 as D (6 bases). The sequence was collected from a woman between 25 and 40 years old in good health. The sequenced sample consisted of blood. This chain's CDR3 is CASKGGSYGYTF. CDR3 bases: TGCGCCAGCAAAGGGGGGAGCTATGGCTACACCTTC.